These T cell receptor beta chains were read from a single sample in a study of OX40 agonist ivuxolimab in advanced cancers. Using immunoSEQ multiplex PCR, the repertoire was profiled, and TCRdb retains in-frame clones only, with some absent. This table has 73,000 or so clones, about nine tenths appearing once. The sequencing used CD4+ or CD8+ T cells sorted from blood, collected in a trial of the OX40 agonist ivuxolimab. The receptors come from an adult with an advanced solid tumor such as melanoma, head and neck, liver or kidney cancer. Both conserved end residues are part of each CDR3. Fields, in order: clone size, CDR3 length, J gene, V gene, D gene, CDR3 DNA, CDR3 protein. The D gene is left open where the match is weak. Clone size is given for some rows only: seen once, a few or many times, or a class if the clone is expanded.

. | 15 | TRBJ2-6 | TRBV2 | . | TGTGCCAGCAGGGCCGGGGACTCTGGGGCCAACGTCCTGACTTTC | CASRAGDSGANVLTF
once | 17 | TRBJ2-3 | TRBV18 | TRBD1 | TGTGCCAGCTCACCGAGACCGGGACAGGGTGGCCGAGATACGCAGTATTTT | CASSPRPGQGGRDTQYF
once | 13 | TRBJ2-1 | TRBV9 | . | TGTGCCAGCAGCCCCCGGGTGCGCAATGAGCAGTTCTTC | CASSPRVRNEQFF
few | 15 | TRBJ1-3 | TRBV11-2 | . | TGTGCCAGCAGCACAGGCACTAACTCTGGAAACACCATATATTTT | CASSTGTNSGNTIYF
. | 16 | TRBJ1-4 | TRBV4-1 | . | TGCGCCAGCAGCTTCGGATCGATTGCAACTAATGAAAAACTGTTTTTT | CASSFGSIATNEKLFF
. | 13 | TRBJ1-5 | TRBV18 | TRBD1 | TGTGCCAGCTCCCCAGGGGGGGATCAGCCCCAGCATTTT | CASSPGGDQPQHF
. | 13 | TRBJ2-3 | TRBV5-4 | TRBD1 | TGTGCCAGCACCCCGGGACAGACAGATACGCAGTATTTT | CASTPGQTDTQYF
. | 16 | TRBJ1-5 | TRBV19 | . | TGTGCCAGTAGTATCGGTGTTTTCAGGGACAATCAGCCCCAGCATTTT | CASSIGVFRDNQPQHF
once | 13 | TRBJ2-2 | TRBV5-5 | . | TGTGCCAGCAGTCTCCGTGGGGACGGGGAGCTGTTTTTT | CASSLRGDGELFF
. | 15 | TRBJ1-4 | TRBV4-2 | TRBD1 | TGTGCCAGCAGCCAGGAGGGACAGGGGGTAGAAAAACTGTTTTTT | CASSQEGQGVEKLFF
. | 14 | TRBJ2-7 | TRBV9 | TRBD1 | TGTGCCAGCAGCTCTCGACAGGGGGCTGGCGAGCAGTACTTC | CASSSRQGAGEQYF
. | 17 | TRBJ1-2 | TRBV11-1 | . | TGTGCCAGCAGCTCCTCTACCAGGGGAAGTTTTGGCTATGGCTACACCTTC | CASSSSTRGSFGYGYTF
. | 14 | TRBJ2-7 | TRBV7-9 | TRBD1 | TGTGCCAGCAGACCGCTGACAGGGGCGGGTGAGCAGTACTTC | CASRPLTGAGEQYF
. | 14 | TRBJ2-2 | TRBV5-1 | . | TGCGCCAGCGGCGGGGACGCGAACACCGGGGAGCTGTTTTTT | CASGGDANTGELFF
. | 17 | TRBJ2-2 | TRBV5-1 | . | TGCGCCAGCAGCTTGCTCACAGGGAGCGGAGGCACCGGGGAGCTGTTTTTT | CASSLLTGSGGTGELFF
once | 13 | TRBJ1-3 | TRBV6-6 | . | TGTGCCAGCACCCGACAGGAAGGAAACACCATATATTTT | CASTRQEGNTIYF
. | 12 | TRBJ2-7 | TRBV11-2 | . | TGTGCCAGCAGCTCCGGACCATACGAGCAGTACTTC | CASSSGPYEQYF
. | 15 | TRBJ2-7 | TRBV29-1 | . | TGCAGCGTCGTATCGGACAGATACCCCTCCTACGAGCAGTACTTC | CSVVSDRYPSYEQYF
. | 16 | TRBJ2-3 | TRBV5-4 | TRBD2 | TGTGCCAGCAGCACCGGACTAGCGGGAGGTCCAGATACGCAGTATTTT | CASSTGLAGGPDTQYF